These 28 T cell receptor beta chains came from one sample sequenced in a study of beta chain features in type 1 diabetes. As every portion of the isolated RNA was reverse transcribed, the sequencing read expressed TCRB transcripts. The table came from immunoSEQ multiplex PCR; TCRdb's copy has only in-frame clones and leaves some out. This repertoire shows over 120,000 clones, about a tenth found once; its top ten account for 0.6% to 0.8%. The specimen was central memory CD4+ T cells from blood. These receptors were collected from a man aged 18 to 30 in good health.

The chain combines TRBV7-2 with TRBJ2-3; D is uncertain. The CDR3 runs to 14 residues. CDR1 is SGHTA and CDR2 is FQGNSA in the germline V gene. Trimming removed 6 bases at V and 3 bases at J, with 13 bases between. The CDR3 DNA sequence: TGTGCCAGCAGGCCCAGCGTTAATACAGATACGCAGTATTTT. It yields the protein CASRPSVNTDTQYF.

This clone was recorded a few times. The genes are TRBV19 and TRBJ2-5, with 9 positions matching TRBD1. Germline CDR1 is LNHDA and CDR2 is SQIVND (reference sequence). The CDR3 consists of 16 residues. J lost 1 base, V lost 6 bases, and 9 bases had no gene match. CDR3 in DNA: TGTGCCAGTAGCTTACCCGGGACAGGGTCCCAAGAGACCCAGTACTTC. This translates into CASSLPGTGSQETQYF.

V usage is TRBV7-2 and J usage is TRBJ2-3; D might be TRBD2 (6 bases). The CDR3 covers 14 residues. Per the germline V gene, CDR1 is SGHTA and CDR2 is FQGNSA. V was clipped by 4 bases and J by 4 bases, with 12 bases between them. The CDR3 protein is CASSSRLVSDTQYF. CDR3 bases: TGTGCCAGCAGCTCCCGACTAGTTTCAGATACGCAGTATTTT.

The chain couples TRBV19 to TRBJ2-3, with 14 bases aligning to TRBD2. Germline V lookup: CDR1 LNHDA, CDR2 SQIVND (reference sequence). J lost 1 base, V lost 3 bases, and 0 bases had no gene match. This CDR3 region has 16 residues. For the CDR3, the DNA is TGTGCCAGTAGTATGGGACTAGCGGGGGGCACAGATACGCAGTATTTT. Amino acid sequence: CASSMGLAGGTDTQYF.

This clone was observed a few times. The CDR3 bases are TGCAGCGTTTTAGGAAGAAATTGGGACACCAACTATGGCTACACCTTC. Translating it yields CSVLGRNWDTNYGYTF. The chain combines TRBV29-1 with TRBJ1-2, with D tentatively TRBD1 (6 bases). V lost 5 bases, J lost 2 bases, and 21 bases lay in between. CDR1 is SQVTM, CDR2 ANQGSEA, per germline. The CDR3 runs to 16 residues.

This clone was found once. The chain uses TRBV4-3 and TRBJ1-3; 8 bases match TRBD1. Unmatched junction bases numbered 5, after V lost 2 bases and J lost 8 bases. The CDR3 spans 14 residues. The germline V gene has CDR1 LGHNA and CDR2 YSLEER. This CDR3 reads CASSQRQGTDTIYF. The CDR3 bases are TGCGCCAGCAGCCAAAGACAGGGGACGGACACCATATATTTT.

This clone has a count of ten or more. The V gene is TRBV5-4, the J gene TRBJ2-5; 10 nucleotides agree with TRBD2. V lost 4 bases to trimming and J lost 0 bases; unmatched junction nucleotides: 3. The CDR3 loop spans 15 amino acids. The germline V gene has CDR1 SGHNT and CDR2 YYREEE (reference sequence). CDR3 sequence (DNA): TGTGCCAGCAGCCGGACTAGCGGAAACCAAGAGACCCAGTACTTC. It specifies CASSRTSGNQETQYF.

This clone was observed many times. The V and J genes are TRBV7-3 and TRBJ2-1; 10 nucleotides agree with TRBD2. There are 14 residues in the CDR3. The V gene's germline CDR1 is SGHTA and CDR2 FQGTGA. V trimming: 2 bases; J trimming: 9 bases; junction bases outside the gene matches: 4. The CDR3 protein is CASSLSRLAGEQFF. CDR3 DNA: TGTGCCAGCAGCTTATCCCGACTAGCGGGTGAGCAGTTCTTC.

In this sample, this clone turned up a few times. The chain joins TRBV18 to TRBJ1-5; perhaps TRBD1 as D (6 bases). CDR1 is KGHSH and CDR2 is LQKENI in the germline V gene. This CDR3 has 16 amino acids. V was pared by 4 bases and J by 1 base, with 14 bases between. In DNA, the CDR3 is TGTGCCAGCTCACTGGCCACCGACAGGAGCAATCAGCCCCAGCATTTT. Protein sequence: CASSLATDRSNQPQHF. Variable domain in full (rest from reference TRBV18 and TRBJ1-5): NAGVMQNPRHLVRRRGQEARLRCSPMKGHSHVYWYRQLPEEGLKFMVYLQKENIIDESGMPKERFSAEFPKEGPSILRIQQVVRGDSAAYFCASSLATDRSNQPQHFGDGTRLSIL.

This chain uses TRBV7-9 with TRBJ1-2, with 7 bases fitting TRBD1. Germline values: CDR1 SEHNR, CDR2 FQNEAQ (reference sequence). V shed 3 bases and J 4 bases; nucleotides not matched to a gene: 2. The CDR3 runs 13 residues. DNA of the CDR3: TGTGCCAGCAGCTTGCAGGGGGGCTATGGCTACACCTTC. This sequence encodes CASSLQGGYGYTF.

This chain connects TRBV29-1 to TRBJ2-5; 9 bases map to TRBD1. Germline V gene sequence: CDR1 SQVTM, CDR2 ANQGSEA. Germline trimming cut 5 bases from V and 5 bases from J; bases unmatched to any gene: 6. CDR3 length: 13 residues. The CDR3 region is CSVPTGGVETQYF. In DNA form, the CDR3 reads TGCAGCGTTCCCACAGGGGGCGTTGAGACCCAGTACTTC.

This clone was seen only a few times. The V and J genes are TRBV7-2 and TRBJ2-2; 10 bases are shared with TRBD2. After removal of 4 bases from V and 6 bases from J, the junction contained 8 bases not matched to a gene. CDR3 length equals 16 residues. From germline, CDR1 is SGHTA and CDR2 FQGNSA. Here the CDR3 reads CASSSGGTSVPGELFF. DNA of the CDR3: TGTGCCAGCAGCTCCGGAGGGACTAGCGTGCCCGGGGAGCTGTTTTTT.

This clone was observed at least ten times. This chain joins TRBV7-9 and TRBJ2-7; a possible D gene is TRBD1 (6 bases). Trimming removed 5 bases from V and 3 bases from J, with 14 bases in between. CDR1 is SEHNR, CDR2 FQNEAQ, per germline (reference sequence). The length of the CDR3 is 14 residues. CDR3 in DNA: TGTGCCAGCAGCCACAGGGTGAGAGGCTACGAGCAGTACTTC. Protein sequence: CASSHRVRGYEQYF. Full variable domain (remainder filled in from reference TRBV7-9 and TRBJ2-7): DTGVSQNPRHKITKRGQNVTFRCDPISEHNRLYWYRQTLGQGPEFLTYFQNEAQLEKSRLLSDRFSAERPKGSFSTLEIQRTEQGDSAMYLCASSHRVRGYEQYFGPGTRLTVT.

This clone was detected only a few times. The gene calls are TRBV9 and TRBJ1-2; D is undetermined. Germline V gene data show CDR1 as SGDLS and CDR2 as YYNGEE. The V and J ends lost 4 bases and 5 bases respectively, with 15 bases between them. The CDR3 loop spans 14 amino acids. In DNA, the CDR3 is TGTGCCAGCAGCAACCCAACGACTACGTATGGCTACACCTTC. Its protein product is CASSNPTTTYGYTF.

The chain couples TRBV5-4 to TRBJ2-3; tentatively, D is TRBD2 (7 bases). The CDR3 sequence is 14 residues long. Germline V gene sequence: CDR1 SGHNT, CDR2 YYREEE (reference sequence). Trimming left V 2 bases short and J 4 bases short, with 11 bases between. CDR3 loop: CASSLGGAADTQYF. For the CDR3, the DNA is TGTGCCAGCAGCTTAGGGGGGGCGGCAGATACGCAGTATTTT.

The sample holds one count of this clone. The chain joins TRBV11-2 to TRBJ1-6; the D gene is possibly TRBD1 (6 bases). CDR3 size: 14 residues. The germline gives CDR1 SGHAT, CDR2 FQNNGV. Trimming pared 5 bases from V and 10 bases from J, leaving 15 bases between. The CDR3 region has the DNA TGTGCCAGCAGCATAAACAGGGACGGGTCACCCCTCCACTTT. Its translation is CASSINRDGSPLHF.

At least ten counts were recorded for this clone. The V gene is TRBV9, the J gene TRBJ1-6; the D gene is possibly TRBD1 (6 bases). V was cut by 3 bases and J by 7 bases, with 11 bases left in between. Germline loops: CDR1 SGDLS, CDR2 YYNGEE. The CDR3 extends over 14 amino acids. The CDR3 spells CASSGQGSNSPLHF. CDR3 sequence (DNA): TGTGCCAGCAGCGGGCAGGGGAGCAATTCACCCCTCCACTTT. Together with reference TRBV9 and TRBJ1-6, the CDR3 gives the full variable domain: DSGVTQTPKHLITATGQRVTLRCSPRSGDLSVYWYQQSLDQGLQFLIQYYNGEERAKGNILERFSAQQFPDLHSELNLSSLELGDSALYFCASSGQGSNSPLHFGNGTRLTVT.

In this sample, this clone turned up a few times. The chain combines TRBV19 with TRBJ2-5; 7 bases align to TRBD2. Germline assignment: CDR1 LNHDA and CDR2 SQIVND (reference sequence). The CDR3 runs to 14 residues. With V trimmed by 1 base and J by 3 bases, 2 bases remained unmatched. The CDR3 DNA reads TGTGCCAGTAGTATAGGGCTAGCGGAAGAGACCCAGTACTTC. Its translation: CASSIGLAEETQYF. Full variable domain (outside the CDR3, taken from reference TRBV19 and TRBJ2-5): DGGITQSPKYLFRKEGQNVTLSCEQNLNHDAMYWYRQDPGQGLRLIYYSQIVNDFQKGDIAEGYSVSREKKESFPLTVTSAQKNPTAFYLCASSIGLAEETQYFGPGTRLLVL.

The chain employs TRBV20-1 and TRBJ2-1; D is possibly TRBD2 (6 bases). The germline V and J ends were trimmed by 3 bases and 9 bases, with 9 bases remaining between them. This CDR3 comprises 11 residues. Looked up from germline, CDR1 is DFQATT and CDR2 is SNEGSKA (reference sequence). CDR3 DNA: TGCAGTGCTAGGCGGGAAATTGAGCAGTTCTTC. Translating gives CSARREIEQFF.

The rearrangement links TRBV19 to TRBJ2-7; 7 bases fit TRBD1. This CDR3 is 15 amino acids long. In germline, CDR1 is LNHDA, CDR2 SQIVND (reference sequence). The ends lost 5 bases at V and 3 bases at J; junction bases unmatched: 10. CDR3: CASSLYRGPFYEQYF. CDR3 coding DNA: TGTGCCAGTAGTCTCTACAGGGGACCTTTCTACGAGCAGTACTTC. The variable domain in full, with the rest retrieved from reference TRBV19 and TRBJ2-7, is DGGITQSPKYLFRKEGQNVTLSCEQNLNHDAMYWYRQDPGQGLRLIYYSQIVNDFQKGDIAEGYSVSREKKESFPLTVTSAQKNPTAFYLCASSLYRGPFYEQYFGPGTRLTVT.

J is TRBJ2-1 and V is TRBV19; the match to TRBD2 covers 12 bases. From germline, CDR1 is LNHDA and CDR2 SQIVND (reference sequence). After removal of 7 bases from V and 7 bases from J, the junction contained 2 bases not matched to a gene. This CDR3 comprises 13 residues. The CDR3 here is CASKLAGGNEQFF. The CDR3 region has the DNA TGTGCCAGTAAACTAGCGGGGGGAAATGAGCAGTTCTTC.

The sample holds many counts of this clone. The chain is built from TRBV7-2 and TRBJ2-4; 12 bases fit TRBD2. Germline CDR1 SGHTA, CDR2 FQGNSA. V lost 5 bases to trimming and J lost 0 bases; unmatched junction nucleotides: 2. This CDR3 comprises 16 residues. The CDR3 sequence is CASSASGGVAKNIQYF. CDR3 sequence (DNA): TGTGCCAGCAGCGCTAGCGGGGGGGTAGCCAAAAACATTCAGTACTTC.

The chain joins TRBV18 to TRBJ2-3, with 7 bases lining up with TRBD1. CDR3 length: 15 residues. Germline V gene sequence: CDR1 KGHSH, CDR2 LQKENI. V shed 5 bases, J shed 3 bases, and the junction held 8 bases outside the gene matches. The CDR3 bases are TGTGCCAGCTCAACTACACTACAGGGGACAGATACGCAGTATTTT. This sequence encodes CASSTTLQGTDTQYF.

The chain joins TRBV4-1 to TRBJ2-5; the D is unclear. Trimming pared 7 bases from V and 0 bases from J, leaving 18 bases between. The CDR3 sequence is 16 residues long. CDR1 is MGHRA and CDR2 is YSYEKL in the germline V gene. CDR3 protein: CASTPSPAGYQETQYF. CDR3 DNA sequence: TGCGCCAGCACCCCAAGTCCAGCAGGCTACCAAGAGACCCAGTACTTC.

This clone appeared many times. Mismatch with germline at one junction end may stem from a read error. The chain has TRBV11-2 and TRBJ2-3; D gene ambiguous. The CDR3 consists of 11 residues. CDR1 and CDR2 (germline): SGHAT, FQNNGV. This CDR3 reads CASSLAMTQNF. The CDR3 region has the DNA TGTGCCAGCAGCTTAGCGATGACACAGAATTTT.

This clone was picked up a small number of times. The chain employs TRBV28 and TRBJ2-3, with 9 bases aligning to TRBD1. The germline CDR1 and CDR2 sequences are MDHEN and SYDVKM. The CDR3 contains 13 residues. The V gene end was trimmed by 10 bases and the J gene end by 4 bases; junction bases not matched to a gene: 6. The CDR3 nucleotides read TGTGCCACCCGGACAGGGGTGGCAGATACGCAGTATTTT. This codes for CATRTGVADTQYF.

In this sample, this clone turned up a few times. The rearrangement uses TRBV30 and TRBJ1-5, with D uncertain. The CDR3 extends over 15 amino acids. Trimming removed 3 bases at V and 6 bases at J, with 18 bases between. Germline V gene lookup returns CDR1 GTSNPN and CDR2 SVGIG (reference sequence). Here the CDR3 DNA reads TGTGCCTGGAGCACCCCATTAGGCGGAGGTCAGCCCCAGCATTTT. It is translated as CAWSTPLGGGQPQHF.

V usage is TRBV7-2 and J usage is TRBJ2-1; TRBD2 matches at 9 bases. V lost 2 bases, J lost 0 bases, and 2 bases stayed unmatched. This CDR3 has 16 amino acids. Germline V gene lookup returns CDR1 SGHTA and CDR2 FQGNSA. CDR3 nucleotide sequence: TGTGCCAGCAGCTTACGTAGCGGGAGCTCCTACAATGAGCAGTTCTTC. It translates to CASSLRSGSSYNEQFF.